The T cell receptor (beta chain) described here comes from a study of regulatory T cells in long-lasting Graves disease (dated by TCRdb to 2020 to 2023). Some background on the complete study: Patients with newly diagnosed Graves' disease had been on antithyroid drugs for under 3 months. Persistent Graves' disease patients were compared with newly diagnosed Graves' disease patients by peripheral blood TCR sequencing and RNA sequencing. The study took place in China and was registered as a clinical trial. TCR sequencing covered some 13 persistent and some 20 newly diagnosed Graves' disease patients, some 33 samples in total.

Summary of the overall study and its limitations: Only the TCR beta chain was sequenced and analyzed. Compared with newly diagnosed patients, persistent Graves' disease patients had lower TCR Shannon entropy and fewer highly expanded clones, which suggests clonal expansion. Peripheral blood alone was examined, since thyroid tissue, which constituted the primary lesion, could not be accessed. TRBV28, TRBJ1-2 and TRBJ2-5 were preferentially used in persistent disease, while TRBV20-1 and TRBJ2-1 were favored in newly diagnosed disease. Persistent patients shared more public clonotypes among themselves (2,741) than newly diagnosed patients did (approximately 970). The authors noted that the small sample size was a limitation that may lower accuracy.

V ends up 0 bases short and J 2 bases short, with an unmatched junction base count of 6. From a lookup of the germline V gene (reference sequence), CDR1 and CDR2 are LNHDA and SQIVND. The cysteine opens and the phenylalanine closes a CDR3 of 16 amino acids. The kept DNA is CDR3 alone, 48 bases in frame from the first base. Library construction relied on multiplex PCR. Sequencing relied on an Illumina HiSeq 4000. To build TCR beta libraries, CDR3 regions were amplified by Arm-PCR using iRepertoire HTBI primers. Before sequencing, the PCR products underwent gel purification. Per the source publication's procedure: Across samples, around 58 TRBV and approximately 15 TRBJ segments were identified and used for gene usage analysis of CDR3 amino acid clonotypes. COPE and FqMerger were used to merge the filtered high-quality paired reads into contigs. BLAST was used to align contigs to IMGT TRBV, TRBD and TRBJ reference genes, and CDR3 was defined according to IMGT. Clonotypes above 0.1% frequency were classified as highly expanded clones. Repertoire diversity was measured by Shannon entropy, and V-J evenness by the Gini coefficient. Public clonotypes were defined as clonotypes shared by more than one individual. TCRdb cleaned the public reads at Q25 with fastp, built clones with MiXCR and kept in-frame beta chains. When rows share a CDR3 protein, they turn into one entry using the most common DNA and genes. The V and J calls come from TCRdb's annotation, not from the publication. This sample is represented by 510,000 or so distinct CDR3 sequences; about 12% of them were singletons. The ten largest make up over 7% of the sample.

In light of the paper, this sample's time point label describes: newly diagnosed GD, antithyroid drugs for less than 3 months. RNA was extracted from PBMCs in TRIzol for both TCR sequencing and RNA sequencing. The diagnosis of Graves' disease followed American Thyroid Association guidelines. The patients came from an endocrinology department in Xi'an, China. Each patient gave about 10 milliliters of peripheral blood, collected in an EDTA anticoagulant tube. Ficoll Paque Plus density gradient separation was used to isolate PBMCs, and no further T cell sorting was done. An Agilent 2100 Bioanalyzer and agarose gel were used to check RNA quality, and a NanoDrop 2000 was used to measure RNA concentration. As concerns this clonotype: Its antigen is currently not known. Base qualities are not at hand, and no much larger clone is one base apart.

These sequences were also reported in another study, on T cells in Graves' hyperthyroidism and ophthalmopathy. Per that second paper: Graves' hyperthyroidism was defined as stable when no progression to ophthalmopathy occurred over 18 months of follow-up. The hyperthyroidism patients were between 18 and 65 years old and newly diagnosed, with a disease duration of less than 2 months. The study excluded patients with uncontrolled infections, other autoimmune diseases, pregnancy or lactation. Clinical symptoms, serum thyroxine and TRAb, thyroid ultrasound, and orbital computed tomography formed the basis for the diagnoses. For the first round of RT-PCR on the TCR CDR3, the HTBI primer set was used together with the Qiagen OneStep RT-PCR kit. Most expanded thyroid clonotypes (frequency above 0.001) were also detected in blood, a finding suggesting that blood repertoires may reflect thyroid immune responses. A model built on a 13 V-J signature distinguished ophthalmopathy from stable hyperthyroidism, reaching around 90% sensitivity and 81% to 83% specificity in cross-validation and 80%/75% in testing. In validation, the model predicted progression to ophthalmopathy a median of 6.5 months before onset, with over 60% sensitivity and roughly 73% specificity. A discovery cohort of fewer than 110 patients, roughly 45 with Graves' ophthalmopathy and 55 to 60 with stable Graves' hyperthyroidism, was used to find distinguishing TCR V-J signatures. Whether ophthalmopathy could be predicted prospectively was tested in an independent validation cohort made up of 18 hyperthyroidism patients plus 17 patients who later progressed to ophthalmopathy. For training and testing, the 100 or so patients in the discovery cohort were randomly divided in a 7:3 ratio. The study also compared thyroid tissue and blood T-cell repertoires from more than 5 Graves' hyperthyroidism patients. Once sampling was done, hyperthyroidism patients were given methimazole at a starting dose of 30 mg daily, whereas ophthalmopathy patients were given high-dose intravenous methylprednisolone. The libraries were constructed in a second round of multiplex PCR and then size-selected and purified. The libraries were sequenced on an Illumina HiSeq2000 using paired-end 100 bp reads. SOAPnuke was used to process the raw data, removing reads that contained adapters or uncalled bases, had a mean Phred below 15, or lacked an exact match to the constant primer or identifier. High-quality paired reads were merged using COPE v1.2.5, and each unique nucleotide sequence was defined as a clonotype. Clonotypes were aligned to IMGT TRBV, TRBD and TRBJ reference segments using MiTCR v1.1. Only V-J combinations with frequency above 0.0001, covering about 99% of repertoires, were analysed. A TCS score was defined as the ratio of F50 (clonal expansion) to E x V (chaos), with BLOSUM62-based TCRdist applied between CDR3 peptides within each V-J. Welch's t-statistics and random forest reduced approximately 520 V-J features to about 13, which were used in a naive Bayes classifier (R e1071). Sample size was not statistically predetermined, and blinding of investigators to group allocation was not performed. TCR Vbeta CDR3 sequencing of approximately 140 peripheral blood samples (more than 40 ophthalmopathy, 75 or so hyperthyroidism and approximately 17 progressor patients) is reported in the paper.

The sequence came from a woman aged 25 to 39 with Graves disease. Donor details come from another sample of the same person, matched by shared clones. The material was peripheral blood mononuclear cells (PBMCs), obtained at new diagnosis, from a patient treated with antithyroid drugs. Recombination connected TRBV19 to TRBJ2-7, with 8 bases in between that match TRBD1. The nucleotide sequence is TGTGCCAGTAGTATAGAAGCCGCAGGGGGCCCCTACGAGCAGTACTTC. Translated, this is CASSIEAAGGPYEQYF.